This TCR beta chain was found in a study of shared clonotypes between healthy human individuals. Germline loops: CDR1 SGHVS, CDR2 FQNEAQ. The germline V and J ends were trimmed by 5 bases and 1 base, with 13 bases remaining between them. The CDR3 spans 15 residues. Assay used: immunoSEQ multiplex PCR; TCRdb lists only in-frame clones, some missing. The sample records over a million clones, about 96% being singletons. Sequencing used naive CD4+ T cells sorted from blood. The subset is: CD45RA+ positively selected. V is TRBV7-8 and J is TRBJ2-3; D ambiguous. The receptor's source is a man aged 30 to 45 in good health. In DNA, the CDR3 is TGTGCCAGCAGCCCGGGTCTCCGGGGCACAGATACGCAGTATTTT. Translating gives CASSPGLRGTDTQYF.